Listed below are T cell receptor beta chains from one sample, sequenced in a study of blood T cell repertoires in COVID-19. TCRdb's copy holds only in-frame clones and misses some; the assay was immunoSEQ multiplex PCR. The data show around 280,000 clones, roughly nine tenths seen once. The sequencing input was PBMCs or T cells enriched from blood (not recorded which). The source of these receptors is a woman between 40 and 55 years old who had recovered from COVID-19. The conserved cysteine and the conserved F or W are not part of the CDR3 here.

>TRBV30
AWSVLWQGRNEQY
>TRBV4-1
ASSQDWAGRAYEQY
>TRBV5-6
ASSFEVLNEQF
>TRBV18
ASSPRTGMNTEAF
>TRBV3-1/TRBV3-2
ASSQIQGTGELF
>TRBV30
AWRPGQGRYGYT
>TRBV18
ASSPGSGRPDTQY
>TRBV2
ASSEQALDGELF
>TRBV7-2
ASSLASGSTYEQY
>TRBV25-1
ASVGAHEQY